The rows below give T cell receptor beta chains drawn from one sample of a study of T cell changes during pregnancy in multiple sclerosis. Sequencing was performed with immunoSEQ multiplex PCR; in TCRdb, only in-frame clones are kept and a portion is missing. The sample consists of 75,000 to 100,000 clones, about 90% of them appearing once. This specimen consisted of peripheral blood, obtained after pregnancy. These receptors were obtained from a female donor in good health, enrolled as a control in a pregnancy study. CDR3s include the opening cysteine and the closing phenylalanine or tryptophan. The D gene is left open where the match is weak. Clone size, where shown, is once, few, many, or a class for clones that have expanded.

cdr3_aa: CASKFGDRTNTEAFF
cdr3_nt: TGTGCCAGCAAGTTCGGGGACAGAACAAACACTGAAGCTTTCTTT
j_call: TRBJ1-1
d_call: TRBD1
clone_size: NA
v_call: TRBV28

cdr3_aa: CASIGAASYEQYF
cdr3_nt: TGTGCCAGCATAGGAGCTGCCTCCTACGAGCAGTACTTC
j_call: TRBJ2-7
d_call: NA
clone_size: NA
v_call: TRBV2

cdr3_aa: CASSARDRGYEQYF
cdr3_nt: TGTGCCAGTAGTGCCCGGGACAGGGGTTACGAGCAGTACTTC
j_call: TRBJ2-7
d_call: TRBD1
clone_size: NA
v_call: TRBV19

cdr3_aa: CASSERHRGGETQYF
cdr3_nt: TGTGCCAGCAGCGAGCGACACAGGGGAGGAGAGACCCAGTACTTC
j_call: TRBJ2-5
d_call: NA
clone_size: NA
v_call: TRBV5-6

cdr3_aa: CASRPKTSYNEQFF
cdr3_nt: TGTGCCAGCAGGCCCAAGACTAGCTACAATGAGCAGTTCTTC
j_call: TRBJ2-1
d_call: NA
clone_size: NA
v_call: TRBV7-9

cdr3_aa: CASSLGTGRRTEAFF
cdr3_nt: TGTGCCAGCAGCTTAGGGACAGGGCGACGGACTGAAGCTTTCTTT
j_call: TRBJ1-1
d_call: TRBD1
clone_size: NA
v_call: TRBV11-1

cdr3_aa: CASSRAVYEQYF
cdr3_nt: TGTGCCAGCTCACGGGCAGTATACGAGCAGTACTTC
j_call: TRBJ2-7
d_call: NA
clone_size: NA
v_call: TRBV18

cdr3_aa: CASSPGFPGGAGSPLHF
cdr3_nt: TGTGCCAGCTCACCGGGGTTCCCAGGGGGCGCCGGTTCACCCCTCCACTTT
j_call: TRBJ1-6
d_call: TRBD1
clone_size: NA
v_call: TRBV18

cdr3_aa: CASSVQGRLAGGVNTGELFF
cdr3_nt: TGTGCCAGCAGCGTACAGGGTCGGTTAGCGGGAGGCGTGAACACCGGGGAGCTGTTTTTT
j_call: TRBJ2-2
d_call: TRBD2
clone_size: NA
v_call: TRBV9

cdr3_aa: CASSLARGATGELFF
cdr3_nt: TGCGCCAGCAGCTTGGCTCGGGGAGCCACCGGGGAGCTGTTTTTT
j_call: TRBJ2-2
d_call: NA
clone_size: NA
v_call: TRBV5-1

cdr3_aa: CASKRGQQETQYF
cdr3_nt: TGCGCCAGCAAGAGGGGACAGCAAGAGACCCAGTACTTC
j_call: TRBJ2-5
d_call: TRBD1
clone_size: NA
v_call: TRBV10-2

cdr3_aa: CASRTAKEAFF
cdr3_nt: TGTGCCAGCAGGACAGCTAAGGAAGCTTTCTTT
j_call: TRBJ1-1
d_call: NA
clone_size: NA
v_call: TRBV27

cdr3_aa: CASSQVSSGRLQETQYF
cdr3_nt: TGCGCCAGCAGCCAAGTATCTAGCGGGCGTCTCCAAGAGACCCAGTACTTC
j_call: TRBJ2-5
d_call: TRBD2
clone_size: NA
v_call: TRBV4-1

cdr3_aa: CASRVPLGAAPDQPQHF
cdr3_nt: TGTGCCAGCAGAGTACCGTTGGGGGCGGCGCCGGATCAGCCCCAGCATTTT
j_call: TRBJ1-5
d_call: NA
clone_size: NA
v_call: TRBV2

cdr3_aa: CASSTSRINRGREQYF
cdr3_nt: TGTGCCAGCAGCACCTCTAGGATCAATCGGGGTCGGGAGCAGTACTTC
j_call: TRBJ2-7
d_call: NA
clone_size: once
v_call: TRBV5-6

cdr3_aa: CASSSVTSYGYTF
cdr3_nt: TGTGCCAGCAGCTCCGTTACGAGCTATGGCTACACCTTC
j_call: TRBJ1-2
d_call: NA
clone_size: NA
v_call: TRBV27

cdr3_aa: CASSLGSYEQYF
cdr3_nt: TGTGCCAGTAGCCTCGGTTCCTACGAGCAGTACTTC
j_call: TRBJ2-7
d_call: NA
clone_size: NA
v_call: TRBV19

cdr3_aa: CASIRDRQETQYF
cdr3_nt: TGTGCCAGCATCCGGGACAGACAAGAGACCCAGTACTTC
j_call: TRBJ2-5
d_call: TRBD1
clone_size: NA
v_call: TRBV2

cdr3_aa: CASSLVGGFNGELFF
cdr3_nt: TGTGCCAGCAGCTTAGTAGGCGGGTTCAACGGGGAGCTGTTTTTT
j_call: TRBJ2-2
d_call: NA
clone_size: NA
v_call: TRBV7-2

cdr3_aa: CASSFAGGGAQYF
cdr3_nt: TGTGCCAGTAGTTTCGCGGGAGGGGGGGCCCAGTACTTC
j_call: TRBJ2-5
d_call: TRBD2
clone_size: NA
v_call: TRBV19

cdr3_aa: CSVITISETQPQHF
cdr3_nt: TGCAGCGTAATAACAATTTCGGAGACTCAGCCCCAGCATTTT
j_call: TRBJ1-5
d_call: NA
clone_size: NA
v_call: TRBV29-1

cdr3_aa: CASSVGTGGADYGYTF
cdr3_nt: TGTGCCAGCAGTGTTGGGACAGGGGGCGCGGACTATGGCTACACCTTC
j_call: TRBJ1-2
d_call: TRBD1
clone_size: NA
v_call: TRBV6-1

cdr3_aa: CSATTQETQYF
cdr3_nt: TGCAGTGCCACGACACAAGAGACCCAGTACTTC
j_call: TRBJ2-5
d_call: NA
clone_size: few
v_call: TRBV20-1

cdr3_aa: CASSTLAGSSYEQYF
cdr3_nt: TGTGCCAGCAGCACCTTGGCGGGTTCAAGCTACGAGCAGTACTTC
j_call: TRBJ2-7
d_call: NA
clone_size: NA
v_call: TRBV27

cdr3_aa: CASSRYEDNEQFF
cdr3_nt: TGTGCCAGCAGCCGCTACGAGGATAATGAGCAGTTCTTC
j_call: TRBJ2-1
d_call: NA
clone_size: NA
v_call: TRBV11-3

cdr3_aa: CASRERGFYNEQFF
cdr3_nt: TGTGCCAGCAGAGAGCGGGGTTTTTACAATGAGCAGTTCTTC
j_call: TRBJ2-1
d_call: TRBD2
clone_size: NA
v_call: TRBV6-5

cdr3_aa: CASSLGRGEQFF
cdr3_nt: TGTGCCAGCAGCTTAGGGAGGGGTGAGCAGTTCTTC
j_call: TRBJ2-1
d_call: NA
clone_size: NA
v_call: TRBV11-3

cdr3_aa: CASNAGTDTKEQYF
cdr3_nt: TGTGCCAGCAACGCGGGGACAGACACTAAAGAGCAGTACTTC
j_call: TRBJ2-5
d_call: NA
clone_size: NA
v_call: TRBV6-5

cdr3_aa: CASILPGHSGYTF
cdr3_nt: TGTGCCAGCATTTTACCGGGACACTCTGGCTACACCTTC
j_call: TRBJ1-2
d_call: NA
clone_size: NA
v_call: TRBV2

cdr3_aa: CASSGSGGHLNEQFF
cdr3_nt: TGTGCCAGTAGTGGGTCGGGGGGGCACCTCAATGAGCAGTTCTTC
j_call: TRBJ2-1
d_call: TRBD2
clone_size: NA
v_call: TRBV19

cdr3_aa: CASSFNSGGSNEQFF
cdr3_nt: TGCGCCAGCAGCTTTAATAGTGGCGGATCTAATGAGCAGTTCTTC
j_call: TRBJ2-1
d_call: NA
clone_size: NA
v_call: TRBV5-1

cdr3_aa: CASSAGRVNEQFF
cdr3_nt: TGTGCCAGCAGTGCCGGGAGGGTCAATGAGCAGTTCTTC
j_call: TRBJ2-1
d_call: TRBD2
clone_size: NA
v_call: TRBV6-4

cdr3_aa: CASSLGGGDTDTQYF
cdr3_nt: TGTGCCAGCAGCTTAGGAGGGGGAGACACAGATACGCAGTATTTT
j_call: TRBJ2-3
d_call: NA
clone_size: NA
v_call: TRBV13

cdr3_aa: CASSQGGNQPQHF
cdr3_nt: TGTGCCAGCTCGCAGGGCGGCAATCAGCCCCAGCATTTT
j_call: TRBJ1-5
d_call: NA
clone_size: NA
v_call: TRBV18

cdr3_aa: CASSPRRTPGHEQYF
cdr3_nt: TGCGCCAGCAGCCCCCGGCGGACTCCGGGTCACGAGCAGTACTTC
j_call: TRBJ2-7
d_call: NA
clone_size: NA
v_call: TRBV5-1

cdr3_aa: CASSGGLVYEQYF
cdr3_nt: TGTGCCAGCAGTGGGGGACTCGTCTACGAGCAGTACTTC
j_call: TRBJ2-7
d_call: NA
clone_size: NA
v_call: TRBV6-1

cdr3_aa: CASSLSGGRKNTEAFF
cdr3_nt: TGTGCCAGCAGCTTATCGGGGGGCCGTAAGAACACTGAAGCTTTCTTT
j_call: TRBJ1-1
d_call: NA
clone_size: once
v_call: TRBV13

cdr3_aa: CATSRDVIGRSDEQFF
cdr3_nt: TGTGCCACCAGCAGAGATGTTATCGGGAGGTCCGATGAGCAGTTCTTC
j_call: TRBJ2-1
d_call: TRBD2
clone_size: NA
v_call: TRBV15